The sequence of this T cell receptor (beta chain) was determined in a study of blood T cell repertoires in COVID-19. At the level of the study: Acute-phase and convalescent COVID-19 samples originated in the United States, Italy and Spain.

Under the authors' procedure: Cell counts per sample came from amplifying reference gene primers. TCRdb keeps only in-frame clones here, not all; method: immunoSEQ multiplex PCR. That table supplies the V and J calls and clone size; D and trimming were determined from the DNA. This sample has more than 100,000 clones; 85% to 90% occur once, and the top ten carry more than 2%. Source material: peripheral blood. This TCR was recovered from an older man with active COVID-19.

Here the CDR3 DNA reads TGTGCCAGCAGCCAGGACAGGGCGAGTCAGCCCCAGCATTTT. Translating it yields CASSQDRASQPQHF. The chain uses TRBV27 and TRBJ1-5; TRBD1 aligns across 8 bases. J lost 6 bases, V lost 6 bases, and 7 bases had no gene match. Per germline, CDR1 MNHEY and CDR2 SMNVEV (reference sequence). This CDR3 has 14 amino acids.